Here is one TCR beta chain with its context. What it binds is unknown. CDR1 is LNHDA and CDR2 is SQIVND in the germline V gene (reference sequence). The germline V and J ends were trimmed by 5 bases and 0 bases, with 11 bases remaining between them. CDR3 size: 16 residues. This entry comes from a study of ipilimumab plus nivolumab after autologous stem cell transplantation. Study results and limitations: TCR repertoire, Treg phenotype and gut microbiota reportedly support more study of this approach.

Starting 14 to 28 days after autologous transplant, ipilimumab 1 mg/kg was given. Dosing: nivolumab 3 mg/kg IV, weeks 1, 4, 7, 10, then every two weeks to week 26. Sequencing was performed with immunoSEQ multiplex PCR; in TCRdb, only in-frame clones are kept and a portion is missing. The table shows more than 13,000 clones, with approximately 74% occurring only once. The chain recombines TRBV19 with TRBJ2-6; D gene unclear. The sequencing used PBMCs, collected in a trial of ipilimumab plus nivolumab as post-transplant consolidation. The TCR originated in a male donor with primary mediastinal lymphoma. The CDR3 nucleotides read TGTGCCAGTAGTGTACGGCAGCCCTCTGGGGCCAACGTCCTGACTTTC. Amino acids: CASSVRQPSGANVLTF. Complete variable domain (other parts from reference TRBV19 and TRBJ2-6): DGGITQSPKYLFRKEGQNVTLSCEQNLNHDAMYWYRQDPGQGLRLIYYSQIVNDFQKGDIAEGYSVSREKKESFPLTVTSAQKNPTAFYLCASSVRQPSGANVLTFGAGSRLTVL.